This T cell receptor beta chain was found in a study of T cell changes during pregnancy in multiple sclerosis. TCRdb's copy holds only in-frame clones and misses some; the assay was immunoSEQ multiplex PCR. The sample includes around 83,000 clones, around 90% seen only once; the top ten take about 0.45%. The J segment lost 7 bases and the V segment lost 7 bases, leaving 8 bases of the junction unmatched. This CDR3 is 15 amino acids long. Germline V gene lookup returns CDR1 ENHRY and CDR2 SYGVKD. The chain combines TRBV10-3 with TRBJ2-1, with 12 positions matching TRBD2. The TCR originated in a female donor with multiple sclerosis, enrolled in a pregnancy study. The source was CD4+ T cells from peripheral blood mononuclear cells, collected in the second trimester of pregnancy. This chain's CDR3 is CAITPSGRAGNEQFF. Here the CDR3 DNA reads TGTGCCATCACCCCTAGCGGGAGGGCCGGTAATGAGCAGTTCTTC.